These 15 T cell receptor beta chains share one sample of origin, sequenced in a study of T cell responses to AZD1222 COVID-19 vaccine. Method: immunoSEQ multiplex PCR; TCRdb's copy keeps in-frame clones and lacks some. The sample yields 130,000 or so clones, approximately 94% seen once. Sequencing was performed on peripheral blood, taken on day 0 of AZD1222 vaccination. The receptors originated from an adult in good health.

There are a few counts of this clone. The rearrangement links TRBV6-5 to TRBJ1-1, with TRBD1 matching over 10 bases. The CDR3 extends over 14 amino acids. The V and J ends lost 6 bases and 6 bases, in that order; junction bases with no gene match: 7. The germline V gene encodes CDR1 MNHEY and CDR2 SVGAGI. This chain's CDR3 is CASRPPGQGPEAFF. For the CDR3, the DNA is TGTGCCAGCAGACCACCGGGACAGGGGCCTGAAGCTTTCTTT.

The V gene is TRBV2, the J gene TRBJ2-5; TRBD1 matches 7 bases. The CDR3 is made up of 13 amino acids. The V gene end was trimmed by 8 bases and the J gene end by 7 bases; junction bases not matched to a gene: 10. Germline lookup yields CDR1 SNHLY and CDR2 FYNNEI. Here the CDR3 DNA reads TGTGCCAGCGCACTACAGGGGCTCGGGACCCAGTACTTC. This encodes CASALQGLGTQYF. The whole variable domain, remainder taken from reference TRBV2 and TRBJ2-5, is EPEVTQTPSHQVTQMGQEVILRCVPISNHLYFYWYRQILGQKVEFLVSFYNNEISEKSEIFDDQFSVERPDGSNFTLKIRSTKLEDSAMYFCASALQGLGTQYFGPGTRLLVL.

The chain couples TRBV2 to TRBJ2-5, with D unresolved. CDR3 size: 11 residues. V lost 8 bases, J lost 0 bases, and 4 bases lay in between. In germline, CDR1 is SNHLY, CDR2 FYNNEI. The CDR3 region is CASQYQETQYF. As DNA, the CDR3 is TGTGCCAGCCAGTACCAAGAGACCCAGTACTTC.

The chain links TRBV30 to TRBJ1-6; 9 nucleotides align to TRBD1. The CDR3 length is 13 residues. V shed 8 bases and J 14 bases; nucleotides not matched to a gene: 13. Germline assignment: CDR1 GTSNPN and CDR2 SVGIG (reference sequence). In nucleotides, the CDR3 is TGTGCCGGGATCGACAGGGGGATCAGTACCCTCCACTTT. It encodes CAGIDRGISTLHF.

About this clone: Relative to the germline gene, one junction end is altered; a read error may explain this. The V and J genes are TRBV30 and TRBJ2-2; D remains ambiguous. The CDR3 totals 12 residues. Germline lookup yields CDR1 GTSNPN and CDR2 SVGIG (reference sequence). CDR3 sequence: CAWGVSTRELFF. The CDR3 DNA sequence: TGTGCCTGGGGCGTTTCCACCCGGGAGCTGTTTTTT.

The rearrangement uses TRBV6-5 and TRBJ1-1, with 7 bases matching TRBD1. From germline, CDR1 is MNHEY and CDR2 SVGAGI. The J segment lost 0 bases and the V segment lost 7 bases, leaving 8 bases of the junction unmatched. This CDR3 spans 15 amino acids. CDR3 region: CASIGDSHMNTEAFF. DNA for the CDR3: TGTGCCAGCATCGGGGACAGCCACATGAACACTGAAGCTTTCTTT.

This clone was counted a few times. The chain recombines TRBV27 with TRBJ2-7; a weak D match, TRBD1 (6 bases). Germline CDR1 reads MNHEY; CDR2 reads SMNVEV (reference sequence). V dropped 5 bases and J dropped 1 base, with 15 bases sitting between them. The CDR3 has 15 residues. CDR3 sequence: CASSTNRVGSYEQYF. The CDR3 nucleotides are TGTGCCAGCAGTACCAACAGGGTAGGGTCCTACGAGCAGTACTTC.

This chain uses TRBV5-6 with TRBJ2-7; D may be TRBD1 (5 bases). Trimming took 0 bases from V and 6 from J, leaving 13 bases between them. Germline loops: CDR1 SGHDT, CDR2 YYEEEE. This CDR3 is 14 amino acids long. The CDR3 here is CASSLGPLQGEQYF. The DNA of the CDR3 is TGTGCCAGCAGCTTGGGACCGCTTCAGGGCGAGCAGTACTTC.

The rearrangement links TRBV6-4 to TRBJ2-6; D not certain. Trimming pared 5 bases from V and 0 bases from J, leaving 5 bases between. The CDR3 is 14 amino acids. In germline, CDR1 is MRHNA, CDR2 SNTAGT. The CDR3 sequence: CASSSDSGANVLTF. CDR3 bases: TGTGCCAGCAGTTCGGACTCTGGGGCCAACGTCCTGACTTTC.

The chain has TRBV11-3 and TRBJ2-1; 11 positions match TRBD2. Unmatched junction bases numbered 4, after V lost 0 bases and J lost 6 bases. Germline V gene lookup returns CDR1 SGHNT and CDR2 YENEEA. The CDR3 consists of 16 residues. CDR3 in amino acids: CASSLETSGSSNEQFF. CDR3 coding DNA: TGTGCCAGCAGCTTAGAAACTAGCGGGAGCTCCAATGAGCAGTTCTTC.

The chain links TRBV29-1 to TRBJ2-7; tentatively, D is TRBD2 (5 bases). V lost 5 bases to trimming and J lost 7 bases, with 18 bases between them. The CDR3 loop spans 13 amino acids. Germline CDR1 is SQVTM and CDR2 is ANQGSEA. Here the CDR3 DNA reads TGCAGCGTTATTTTTCATGAGGGTCGAGAGCAGTACTTC. It yields the protein CSVIFHEGREQYF.

The V gene is TRBV11-2, the J gene TRBJ1-6, with D perhaps TRBD1 (6 bases). This CDR3 has 14 amino acids. The V and J ends lost 5 bases and 11 bases respectively, with 16 bases between them. The V gene's germline CDR1 is SGHAT and CDR2 FQNNGV. CDR3 DNA: TGTGCCAGCAGCCAGGGGTGGGGGCCAGCACCCCTCCACTTT. It translates to CASSQGWGPAPLHF.

The J gene is TRBJ2-1, the V gene TRBV7-2, with 8 bases matching TRBD2. Germline assignment: CDR1 SGHTA and CDR2 FQGNSA. V lost 5 bases to trimming and J lost 4 bases; unmatched junction nucleotides: 7. This CDR3 spans 15 amino acids. DNA of the CDR3: TGTGCCAGCAGCCTCTCGGGAGGGGGGTACAATGAGCAGTTCTTC. It translates to CASSLSGGGYNEQFF.

This chain links TRBV6-5 with TRBJ2-3, with a possible D match to TRBD2 (6 bases). This CDR3 is built from 14 residues. CDR1 and CDR2 from the germline V gene are MNHEY and SVGAGI. The germline V and J ends were trimmed by 9 bases and 4 bases, with 17 bases remaining between them. CDR3 bases: TGTGCCAGTTTCAGCGGGCAGGCGTCAGATACGCAGTATTTT. Translating gives CASFSGQASDTQYF.

The chain combines TRBV15 with TRBJ2-7, with a tentative D call TRBD1 (6 bases). From germline, CDR1 is LNHNV and CDR2 YYDKDF (reference sequence). The CDR3 has 15 amino acids. The V gene lost 5 bases and the J gene lost 0 bases, with 14 bases spanning the gap. CDR3 protein: CATSRIGQSSYEQYF. The CDR3 DNA reads TGTGCCACCAGCCGGATTGGACAGAGCTCCTACGAGCAGTACTTC.